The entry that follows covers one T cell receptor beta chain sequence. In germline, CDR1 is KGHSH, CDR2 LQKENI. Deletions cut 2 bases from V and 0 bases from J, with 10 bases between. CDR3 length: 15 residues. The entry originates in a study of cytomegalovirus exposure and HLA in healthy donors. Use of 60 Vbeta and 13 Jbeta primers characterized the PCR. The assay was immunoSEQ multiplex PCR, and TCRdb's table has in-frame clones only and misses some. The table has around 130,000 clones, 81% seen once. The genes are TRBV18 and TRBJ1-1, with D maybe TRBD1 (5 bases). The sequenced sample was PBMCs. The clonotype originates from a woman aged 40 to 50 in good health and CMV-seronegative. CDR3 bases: TGTGCCAGCTCACCATATGCACAGGTGAACACTGAAGCTTTCTTT. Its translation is CASSPYAQVNTEAFF.